Below, one T cell receptor (beta chain) is given with its context. Its cognate antigen is unknown. This sample is part of a study of T cell clones after liver transplantation. About the research overall: A pre-transplant mixed lymphocyte reaction with TCRbeta sequencing defined graft-donor-reactive clones followed in post-transplant blood.

Some clones are missing from TCRdb's copy, which holds only in-frame ones; the method was immunoSEQ multiplex PCR. The sample records about 120,000 clones, 90% being singletons. V lost 0 bases to trimming and J lost 1 base, with 12 bases between them. CDR1 is SGHNT and CDR2 is YYREEE in the germline V gene (reference sequence). This CDR3 spans 16 amino acids. Study results and caveats: Post-transplant, graft-donor-reactive CD4 TCRbeta sequences in blood dropped significantly in 5 of 8 subjects.

The receptor's source is a human patient who received a liver transplant. Some T cells may be graft donor cells. Sequencing was performed on CD4+ T cells from blood, taken 12 months after liver transplant. The chain employs TRBV5-4 and TRBJ2-3; D assignment may be TRBD1 or TRBD2 (6 bases each). The CDR3, as DNA: TGTGCCAGCAGCTTGGGGGGGGCTAGCGGCACAGATACGCAGTATTTT. It encodes CASSLGGASGTDTQYF.